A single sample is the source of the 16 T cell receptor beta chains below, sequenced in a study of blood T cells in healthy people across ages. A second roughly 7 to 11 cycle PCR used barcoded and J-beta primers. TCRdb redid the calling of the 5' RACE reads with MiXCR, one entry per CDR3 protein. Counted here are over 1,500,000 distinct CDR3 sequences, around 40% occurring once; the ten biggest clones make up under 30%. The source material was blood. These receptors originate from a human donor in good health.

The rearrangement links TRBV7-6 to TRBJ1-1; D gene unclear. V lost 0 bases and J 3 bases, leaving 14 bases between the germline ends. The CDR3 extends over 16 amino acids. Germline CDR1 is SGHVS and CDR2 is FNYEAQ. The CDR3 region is CASSLAPIGLDTEAFF. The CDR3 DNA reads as TGTGCCAGCAGCTTAGCGCCAATAGGGTTGGACACTGAAGCTTTCTTT.

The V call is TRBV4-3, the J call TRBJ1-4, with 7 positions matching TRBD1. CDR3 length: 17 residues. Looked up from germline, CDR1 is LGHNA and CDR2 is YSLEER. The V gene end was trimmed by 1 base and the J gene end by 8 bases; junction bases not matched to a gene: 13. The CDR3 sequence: CASSQATGEMGAEKLFF. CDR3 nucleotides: TGCGCCAGCAGCCAAGCTACAGGGGAGATGGGGGCCGAAAAACTGTTTTTT.

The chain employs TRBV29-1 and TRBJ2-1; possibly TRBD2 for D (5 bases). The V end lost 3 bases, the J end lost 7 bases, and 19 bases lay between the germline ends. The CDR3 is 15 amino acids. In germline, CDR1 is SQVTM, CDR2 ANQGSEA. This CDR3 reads CSVDLASLTGNEQFF. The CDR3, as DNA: TGCAGCGTTGACCTGGCCTCTTTGACGGGAAATGAGCAGTTCTTC.

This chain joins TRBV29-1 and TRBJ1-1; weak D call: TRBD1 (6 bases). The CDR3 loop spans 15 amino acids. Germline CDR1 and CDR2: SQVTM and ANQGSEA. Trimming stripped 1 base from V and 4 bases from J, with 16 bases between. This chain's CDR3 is CSVEVRRGVATEAFF. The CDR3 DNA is TGCAGCGTTGAAGTACGCAGGGGAGTCGCCACTGAAGCTTTCTTT.

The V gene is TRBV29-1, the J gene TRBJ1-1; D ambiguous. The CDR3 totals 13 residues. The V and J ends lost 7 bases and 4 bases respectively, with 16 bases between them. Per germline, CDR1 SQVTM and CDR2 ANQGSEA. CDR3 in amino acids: CSGEEGIGTEAFF. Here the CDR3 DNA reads TGCAGCGGGGAGGAGGGTATAGGCACTGAAGCTTTCTTT.

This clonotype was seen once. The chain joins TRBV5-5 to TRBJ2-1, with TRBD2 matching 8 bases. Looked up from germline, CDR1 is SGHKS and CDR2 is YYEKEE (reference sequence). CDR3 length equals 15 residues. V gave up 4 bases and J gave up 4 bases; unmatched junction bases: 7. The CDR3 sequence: CASSAEAGAYNEQFF. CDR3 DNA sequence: TGTGCCAGCAGCGCAGAAGCGGGGGCTTACAATGAGCAGTTCTTC.

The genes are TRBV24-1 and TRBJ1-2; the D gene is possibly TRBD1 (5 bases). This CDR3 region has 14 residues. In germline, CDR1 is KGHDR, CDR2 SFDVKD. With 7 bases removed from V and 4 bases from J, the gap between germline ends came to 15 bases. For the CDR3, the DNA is TGTGCCACCAGGCAGGATCCGGGACGCTATGGCTACACCTTC. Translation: CATRQDPGRYGYTF.

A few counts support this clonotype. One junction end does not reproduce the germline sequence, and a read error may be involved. The CDR3 DNA reads as TGTGCCAGCAGCGGCACAGGGGGCGAGTTCTCCTCCGAGCAGTACTTC. Translation: CASSGTGGEFSSEQYF. The chain recombines TRBV9 with TRBJ2-7, with 9 nucleotides matching TRBD1. Germline V gives CDR1 SGDLS, CDR2 YYNGEE. The CDR3 spans 16 residues. Based on the CDR3 plus reference TRBV9 and TRBJ2-7, the full variable domain is DSGVTQTPKHLITATGQRVTLRCSPRSGDLSVYWYQQSLDQGLQFLIQYYNGEERAKGNILERFSAQQFPDLHSELNLSSLELGDSALYFCASSGTGGEFSSEQYFGPGTRLTVT.

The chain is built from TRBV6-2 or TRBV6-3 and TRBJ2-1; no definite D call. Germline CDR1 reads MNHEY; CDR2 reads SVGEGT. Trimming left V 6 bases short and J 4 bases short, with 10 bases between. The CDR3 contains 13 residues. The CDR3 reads CASRYDTYNEQFF. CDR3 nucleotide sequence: TGTGCCAGCAGATACGACACTTACAATGAGCAGTTCTTC.

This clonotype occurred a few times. CDR3 in DNA: TGTGCCAGCAGGGGGTGGTCCTCGGAGGAGACCCAGTACTTC. Translating it yields CASRGWSSEETQYF. This chain uses TRBV7-2 with TRBJ2-5; D is unresolved. CDR1 is SGHTA and CDR2 is FQGNSA in the germline V gene. Trimming left V 6 bases short and J 5 bases short, with 16 bases between. The CDR3 is 14 amino acids.

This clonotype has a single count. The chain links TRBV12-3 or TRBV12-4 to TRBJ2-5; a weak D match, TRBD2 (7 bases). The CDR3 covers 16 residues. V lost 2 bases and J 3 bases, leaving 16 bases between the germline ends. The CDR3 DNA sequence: TGTGCCAGCAGTTTAAGTGGGGGGGCCGGGGAAGAGACCCAGTACTTC. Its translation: CASSLSGGAGEETQYF.

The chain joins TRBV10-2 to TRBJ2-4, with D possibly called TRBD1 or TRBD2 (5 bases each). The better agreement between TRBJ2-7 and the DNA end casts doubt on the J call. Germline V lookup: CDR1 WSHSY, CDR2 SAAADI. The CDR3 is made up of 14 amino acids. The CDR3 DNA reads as TGCGCCAGCAGAGCCCCCGGGGCGTCCTACGAGCAGTACTTC. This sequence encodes CASRAPGASYEQYF.

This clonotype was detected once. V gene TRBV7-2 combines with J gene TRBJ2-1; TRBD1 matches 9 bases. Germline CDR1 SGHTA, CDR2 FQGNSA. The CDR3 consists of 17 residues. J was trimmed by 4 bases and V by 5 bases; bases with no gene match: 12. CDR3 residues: CASSRDTGQGVYNEQFF. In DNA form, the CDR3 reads TGTGCCAGCAGCCGAGATACGGGACAGGGCGTATACAATGAGCAGTTCTTC.

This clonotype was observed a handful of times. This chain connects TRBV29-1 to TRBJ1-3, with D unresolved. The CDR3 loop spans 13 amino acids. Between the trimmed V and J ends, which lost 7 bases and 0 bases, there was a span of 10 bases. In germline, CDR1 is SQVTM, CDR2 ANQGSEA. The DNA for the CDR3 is TGCAGCGCCGAAGGGTCCTCTGGAAACACCATATATTTT. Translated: CSAEGSSGNTIYF. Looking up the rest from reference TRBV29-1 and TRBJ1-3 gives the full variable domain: SAVISQKPSRDICQRGTSLTIQCQVDSQVTMMFWYRQQPGQSLTLIATANQGSEATYESGFVIDKFPISRPNLTFSTLTVSNMSPEDSSIYLCSAEGSSGNTIYFGEGSWLTVV.

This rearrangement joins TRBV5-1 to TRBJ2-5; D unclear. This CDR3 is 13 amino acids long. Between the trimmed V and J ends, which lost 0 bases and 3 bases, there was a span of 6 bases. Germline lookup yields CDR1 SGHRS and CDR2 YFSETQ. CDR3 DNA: TGCGCCAGCAGCTTGGTGACGGAAGAGACCCAGTACTTC. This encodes CASSLVTEETQYF.

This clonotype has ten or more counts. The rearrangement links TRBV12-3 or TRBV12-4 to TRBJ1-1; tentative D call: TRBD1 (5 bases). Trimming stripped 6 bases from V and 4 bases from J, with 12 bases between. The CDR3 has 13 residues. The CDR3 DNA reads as TGTGCCAGCAGACGGGACTCTCTCACTGAAGCTTTCTTT. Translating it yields CASRRDSLTEAFF.